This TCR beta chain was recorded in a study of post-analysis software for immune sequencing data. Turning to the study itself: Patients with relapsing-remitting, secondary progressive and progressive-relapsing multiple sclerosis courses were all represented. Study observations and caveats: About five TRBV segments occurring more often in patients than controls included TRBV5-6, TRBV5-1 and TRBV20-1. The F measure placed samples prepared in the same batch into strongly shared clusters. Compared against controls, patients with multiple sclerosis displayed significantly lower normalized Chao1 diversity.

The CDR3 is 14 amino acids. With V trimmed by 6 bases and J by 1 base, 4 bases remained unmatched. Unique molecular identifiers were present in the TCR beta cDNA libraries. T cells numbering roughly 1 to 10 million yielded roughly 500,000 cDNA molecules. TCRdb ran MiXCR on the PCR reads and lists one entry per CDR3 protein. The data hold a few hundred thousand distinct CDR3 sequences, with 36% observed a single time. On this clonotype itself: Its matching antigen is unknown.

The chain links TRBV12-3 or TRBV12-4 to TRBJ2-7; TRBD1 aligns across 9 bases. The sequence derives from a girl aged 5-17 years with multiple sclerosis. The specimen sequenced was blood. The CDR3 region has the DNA TGTGCCAGCAGCCAAGGGACAGGGTCCTACGAGCAGTACTTC. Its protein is CASSQGTGSYEQYF.